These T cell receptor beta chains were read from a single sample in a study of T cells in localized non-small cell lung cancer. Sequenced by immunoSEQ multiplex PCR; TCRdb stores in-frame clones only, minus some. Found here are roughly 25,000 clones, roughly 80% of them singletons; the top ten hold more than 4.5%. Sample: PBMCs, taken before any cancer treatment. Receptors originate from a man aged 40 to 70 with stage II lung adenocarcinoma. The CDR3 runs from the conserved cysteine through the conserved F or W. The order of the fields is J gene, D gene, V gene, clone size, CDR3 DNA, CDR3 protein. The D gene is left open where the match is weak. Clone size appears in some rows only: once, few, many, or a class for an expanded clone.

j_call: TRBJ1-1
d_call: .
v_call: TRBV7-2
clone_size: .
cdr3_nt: TGTGCCAGCAGCTTTAGGACTGAAGCTTTCTTT
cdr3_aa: CASSFRTEAFF

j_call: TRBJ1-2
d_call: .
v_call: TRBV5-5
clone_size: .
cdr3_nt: TGTGCCAGCAGCCCAGCACAGAATAACTATGGCTACACCTTC
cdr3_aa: CASSPAQNNYGYTF

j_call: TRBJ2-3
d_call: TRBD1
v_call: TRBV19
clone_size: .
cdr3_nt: TGTGCCACTCACCGGGACAGGGACCCAGATACGCAGTATTTT
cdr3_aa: CATHRDRDPDTQYF

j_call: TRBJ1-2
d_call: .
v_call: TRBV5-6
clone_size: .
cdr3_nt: TGTGCCAGCAGCTGGACGGTTCAGGGCTACACCTTC
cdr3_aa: CASSWTVQGYTF

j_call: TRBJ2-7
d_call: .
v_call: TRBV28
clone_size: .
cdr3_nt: TGTGCCAGCAGCCTTCAAACTAGTGGAGATTACGAGCAGTACTTC
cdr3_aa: CASSLQTSGDYEQYF

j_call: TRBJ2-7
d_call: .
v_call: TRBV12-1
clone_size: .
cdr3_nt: TGTGCCAGCAGCTTTGCCTCACACGACCATCGAACGGGCTACGAGCAGTACTTC
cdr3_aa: CASSFASHDHRTGYEQYF

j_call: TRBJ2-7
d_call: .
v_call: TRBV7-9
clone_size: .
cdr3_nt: TGTGCCAGCAGCTATTACTCCTACGAGCAGTACTTC
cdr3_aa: CASSYYSYEQYF

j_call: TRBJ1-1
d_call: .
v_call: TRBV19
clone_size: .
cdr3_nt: TGTGCCAGTAGTGAAAAGACCCTGAACACTGAAGCTTTCTTT
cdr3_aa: CASSEKTLNTEAFF

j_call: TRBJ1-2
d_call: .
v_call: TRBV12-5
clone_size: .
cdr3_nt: TGTGCTAGTGGTTTGGAAGAAAGGAATGGCTACACCTTC
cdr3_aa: CASGLEERNGYTF

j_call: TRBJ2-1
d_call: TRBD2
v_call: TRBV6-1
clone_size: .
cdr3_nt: TGTGCCAGCAGTGAAGGAGCGGGAGACTACAATGAGCAGTTCTTC
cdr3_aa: CASSEGAGDYNEQFF

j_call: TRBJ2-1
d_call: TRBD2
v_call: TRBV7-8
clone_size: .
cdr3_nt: TGTGCCAGCAGCCGTAGCGGGGGCCGCTCCTACAATGAGCAGTTCTTC
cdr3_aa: CASSRSGGRSYNEQFF

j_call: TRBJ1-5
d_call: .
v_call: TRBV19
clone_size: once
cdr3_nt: TGTGCCAGTAGTAGGGCTTGGGGGGCTCAGCCCCAGCATTTT
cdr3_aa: CASSRAWGAQPQHF

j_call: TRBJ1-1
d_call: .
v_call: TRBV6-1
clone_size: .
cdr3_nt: TGTGCCAGCACCCCGATGAGGACTGAAGCTTTCTTT
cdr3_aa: CASTPMRTEAFF

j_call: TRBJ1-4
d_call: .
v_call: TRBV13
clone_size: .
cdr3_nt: TGTGCCAGCAGCTTAAGGGGAACTAATGAAAAACTGTTTTTT
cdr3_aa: CASSLRGTNEKLFF

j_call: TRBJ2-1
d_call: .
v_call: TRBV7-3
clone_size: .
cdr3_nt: TGTGCCAGCAGCTTAGGAGCTAACAATGAGCAGTTCTTC
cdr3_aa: CASSLGANNEQFF

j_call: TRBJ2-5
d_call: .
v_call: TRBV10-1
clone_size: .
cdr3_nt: TGCGCCAGCAGTGGGACAAGGCAAGAGACCCAGTACTTC
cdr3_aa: CASSGTRQETQYF

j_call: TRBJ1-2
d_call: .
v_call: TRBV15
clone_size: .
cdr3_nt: TGTGCCACCAGCAGAGATGTCGTGTCCCATGGCTACACCTTC
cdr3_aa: CATSRDVVSHGYTF

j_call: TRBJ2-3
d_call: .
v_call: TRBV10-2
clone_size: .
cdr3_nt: TGCGCCAGCAGAAGCTCCGGAACAGGGTATTTT
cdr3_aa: CASRSSGTGYF

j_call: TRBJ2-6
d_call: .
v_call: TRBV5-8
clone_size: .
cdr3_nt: TGTGCCACCGGTCGTGGCCAGGCGGCTGGGGCCAACGTCCTGACTTTC
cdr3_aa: CATGRGQAAGANVLTF

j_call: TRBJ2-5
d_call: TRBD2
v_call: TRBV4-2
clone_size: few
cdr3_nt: TGTGCCAGCAGCCCGGGACTAGCGGGAGGGTACCAAGAGACCCAGTACTTC
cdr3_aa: CASSPGLAGGYQETQYF

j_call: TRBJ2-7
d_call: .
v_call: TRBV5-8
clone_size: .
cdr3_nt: TGTGCCAGCAGATCCATAGTCCGGGAGCAGTACTTC
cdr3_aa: CASRSIVREQYF

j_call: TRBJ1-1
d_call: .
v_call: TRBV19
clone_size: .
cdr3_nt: TGTGCCAGTAGTTGGCTAAGGGACACTGAAGCTTTCTTT
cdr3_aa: CASSWLRDTEAFF

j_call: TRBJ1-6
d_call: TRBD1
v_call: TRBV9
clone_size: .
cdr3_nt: TGTGCCAGCAGCGGAGCGGGACAGGGCGCTTCACCCCTCCACTTT
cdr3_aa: CASSGAGQGASPLHF

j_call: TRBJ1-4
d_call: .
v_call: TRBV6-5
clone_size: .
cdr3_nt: TGTGCCAGCAGTTACGGAAGGACAGTAACTAATGAAAAACTGTTTTTT
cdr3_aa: CASSYGRTVTNEKLFF

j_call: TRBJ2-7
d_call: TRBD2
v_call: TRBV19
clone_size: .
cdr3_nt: TGTGCCAGTAGCTATGGGACTAGCAGCTCCTACGAGCAGTACTTC
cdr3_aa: CASSYGTSSSYEQYF

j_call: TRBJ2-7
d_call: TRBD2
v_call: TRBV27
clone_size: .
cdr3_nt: TGTGCCAGCAGTTTAAAGCGGGGGGGCCCCCACGAGCAGTACTTC
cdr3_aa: CASSLKRGGPHEQYF

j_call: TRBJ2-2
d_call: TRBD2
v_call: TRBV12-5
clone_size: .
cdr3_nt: TGTGCTAGTGCCCGGCGGGAGGTTAGCACCGGGGAGCTGTTTTTT
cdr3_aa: CASARREVSTGELFF

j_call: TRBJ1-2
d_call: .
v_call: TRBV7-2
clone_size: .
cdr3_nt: TGTGCCAGCAGCACCCCTAACTATGGCTACACCTTC
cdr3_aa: CASSTPNYGYTF

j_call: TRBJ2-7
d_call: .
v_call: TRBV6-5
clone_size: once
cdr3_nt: TGTGCCAGCAGGAGACAACCCTACGAGCAGTACTTC
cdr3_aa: CASRRQPYEQYF

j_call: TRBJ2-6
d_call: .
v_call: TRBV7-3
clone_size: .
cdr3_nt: TGTGCCAGCAGCTTATCGGAACGGGTTTCCTCTGGGGCCAACGTCCTGACTTTC
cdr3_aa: CASSLSERVSSGANVLTF

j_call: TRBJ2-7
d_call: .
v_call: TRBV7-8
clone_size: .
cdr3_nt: TGTGCCAGCAGCTTAGACGGGACTTACTACGAGCAGTACTTC
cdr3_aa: CASSLDGTYYEQYF

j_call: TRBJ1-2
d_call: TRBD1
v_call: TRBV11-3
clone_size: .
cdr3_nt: TGTGCCAGCAGCTCAGACAGGGTAGTTGAGGCCTACACCTTC
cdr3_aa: CASSSDRVVEAYTF

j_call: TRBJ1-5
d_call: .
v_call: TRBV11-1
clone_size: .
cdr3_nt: TGTGCCAGCAGCTTAGGACGGAATCAGCCCCAGCATTTT
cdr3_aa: CASSLGRNQPQHF

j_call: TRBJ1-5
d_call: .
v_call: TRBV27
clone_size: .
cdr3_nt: TGTGCCAGCAGTTGGAGTGGGGGAGGCAATCAGCCCCAGCATTTT
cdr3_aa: CASSWSGGGNQPQHF

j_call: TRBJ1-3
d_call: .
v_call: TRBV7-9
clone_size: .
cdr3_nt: TGTGCCAGCAGACGAGGGACTAGTGGAAACACCATATATTTT
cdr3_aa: CASRRGTSGNTIYF

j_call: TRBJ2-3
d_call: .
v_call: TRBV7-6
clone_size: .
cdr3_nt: TGTGCCAGCAGCTTAGACTCAGATACGCAGTATTTT
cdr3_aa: CASSLDSDTQYF

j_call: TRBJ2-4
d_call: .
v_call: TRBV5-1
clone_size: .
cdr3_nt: TGCGCCAGCAGCTTGGATGGGGGGCCAGCCAAAAACATTCAGTACTTC
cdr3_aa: CASSLDGGPAKNIQYF

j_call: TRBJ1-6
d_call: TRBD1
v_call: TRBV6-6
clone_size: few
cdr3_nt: TGTGCCAGCAGTTACTTAGGGGACAGCCATAATTCACCCCTCCACTTT
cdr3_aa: CASSYLGDSHNSPLHF

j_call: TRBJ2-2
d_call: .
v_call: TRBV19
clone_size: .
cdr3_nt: TGTGCCAGTAGTACCATGGAGGTTGTGGACACCGGGGAGCTGTTTTTT
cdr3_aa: CASSTMEVVDTGELFF

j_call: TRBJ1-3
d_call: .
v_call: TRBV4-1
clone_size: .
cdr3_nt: TGCGCCAGCAGCCAAGGACCTACGGCAGGAGGAGGAAACACCATATATTTT
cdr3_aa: CASSQGPTAGGGNTIYF

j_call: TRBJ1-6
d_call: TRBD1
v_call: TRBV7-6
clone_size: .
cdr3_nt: TGTGCCAGCAGCTTAGTAGGGACAGGGGATTCACCCCTCCACTTT
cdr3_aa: CASSLVGTGDSPLHF